This T cell receptor (beta chain) was sequenced in a study of blood T cell repertoires in COVID-19. About the study: From T cells, B-cell-depleted T cells, or PBMCs came the material, which was cDNA or gDNA.

V was clipped by 3 bases and J by 5 bases; unmatched bases: 2. The CDR3 is 14 amino acids. Germline V gene lookup returns CDR1 SGDLS and CDR2 YYNGEE. In the source study's methods: Nucleated cell counts were estimated from reference gene primer amplification. Measured with immunoSEQ multiplex PCR; TCRdb has only the in-frame clones, and not every one. That table furnishes V, J and clone size, whereas the DNA furnished D and trimming. Among 88,000 or so clones, 85% were seen once, and the ten largest hold 3.5% to 4.5%. The TCR was taken from a man aged 60-69 years with acute or convalescent COVID-19. This chain joins TRBV9 and TRBJ1-6, with 7 bases matching TRBD1. Sample: peripheral blood. The CDR3 spells CASSADRDNSPLHF. The CDR3 DNA is TGTGCCAGCAGCGCCGACAGGGATAATTCACCCCTCCACTTT.